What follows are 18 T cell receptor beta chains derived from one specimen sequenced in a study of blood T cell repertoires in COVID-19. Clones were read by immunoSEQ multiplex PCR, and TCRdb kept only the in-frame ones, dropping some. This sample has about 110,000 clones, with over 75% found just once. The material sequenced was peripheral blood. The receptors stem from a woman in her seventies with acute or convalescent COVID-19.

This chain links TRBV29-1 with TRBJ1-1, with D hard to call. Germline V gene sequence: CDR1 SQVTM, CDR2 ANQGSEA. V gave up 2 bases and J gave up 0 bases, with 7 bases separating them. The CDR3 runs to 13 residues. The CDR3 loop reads CSVEMALNTEAFF. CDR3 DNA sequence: TGCAGCGTTGAAATGGCTCTGAACACTGAAGCTTTCTTT. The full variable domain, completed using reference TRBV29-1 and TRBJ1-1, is SAVISQKPSRDICQRGTSLTIQCQVDSQVTMMFWYRQQPGQSLTLIATANQGSEATYESGFVIDKFPISRPNLTFSTLTVSNMSPEDSSIYLCSVEMALNTEAFFGQGTRLTVV.

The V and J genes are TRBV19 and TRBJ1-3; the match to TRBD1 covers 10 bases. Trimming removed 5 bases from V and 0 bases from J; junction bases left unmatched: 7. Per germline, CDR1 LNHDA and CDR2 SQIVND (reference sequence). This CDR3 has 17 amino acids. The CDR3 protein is CASSFWTGGPSGNTIYF. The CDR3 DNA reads TGTGCCAGTAGTTTCTGGACAGGGGGTCCCTCTGGAAACACCATATATTTT.

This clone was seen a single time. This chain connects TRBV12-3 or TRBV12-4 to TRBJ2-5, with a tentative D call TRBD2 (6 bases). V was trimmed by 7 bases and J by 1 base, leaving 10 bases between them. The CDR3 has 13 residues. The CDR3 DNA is TGTGCCAGCATGACTAGTTCCCAAGAGACCCAGTACTTC. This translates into CASMTSSQETQYF.

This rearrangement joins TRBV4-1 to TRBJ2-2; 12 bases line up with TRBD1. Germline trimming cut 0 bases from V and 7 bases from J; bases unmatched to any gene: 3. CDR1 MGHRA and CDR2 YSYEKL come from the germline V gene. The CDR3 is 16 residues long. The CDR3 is CASSQDWDRGLGELFF. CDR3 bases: TGCGCCAGCAGCCAAGATTGGGACAGGGGGCTCGGGGAGCTGTTTTTT.

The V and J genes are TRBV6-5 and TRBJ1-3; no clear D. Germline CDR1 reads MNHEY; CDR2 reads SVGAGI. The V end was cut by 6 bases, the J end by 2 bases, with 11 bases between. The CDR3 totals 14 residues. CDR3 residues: CASSPRPPGNTIYF. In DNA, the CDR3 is TGTGCCAGCAGCCCCAGGCCCCCTGGAAACACCATATATTTT.

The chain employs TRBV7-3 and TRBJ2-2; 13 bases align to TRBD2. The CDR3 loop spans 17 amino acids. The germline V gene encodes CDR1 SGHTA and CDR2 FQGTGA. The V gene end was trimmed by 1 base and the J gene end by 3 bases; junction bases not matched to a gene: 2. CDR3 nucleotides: TGTGCCAGCAGCTTAAGGACTAGCGGGAGAGACACCGGGGAGCTGTTTTTT. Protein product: CASSLRTSGRDTGELFF.

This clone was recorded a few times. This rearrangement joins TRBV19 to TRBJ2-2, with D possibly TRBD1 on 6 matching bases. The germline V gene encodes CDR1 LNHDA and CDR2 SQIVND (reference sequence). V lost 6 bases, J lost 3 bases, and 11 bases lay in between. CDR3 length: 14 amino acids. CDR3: CASSTGIDTGELFF. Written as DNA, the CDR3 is TGTGCCAGTAGCACAGGGATTGACACCGGGGAGCTGTTTTTT.

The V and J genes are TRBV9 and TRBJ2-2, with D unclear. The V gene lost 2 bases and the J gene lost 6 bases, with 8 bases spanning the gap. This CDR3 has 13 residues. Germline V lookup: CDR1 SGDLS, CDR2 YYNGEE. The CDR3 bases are TGTGCCAGCAGCGTCCTGGAGTCCGGGGAGCTGTTTTTT. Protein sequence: CASSVLESGELFF.

For the CDR3, the DNA is TGTGCCAGCAGGGGGCAGCGAAATCAGCCCCAGCATTTT. Its protein is CASRGQRNQPQHF. V usage is TRBV28 and J usage is TRBJ1-5; weak D call: TRBD1 (5 bases). In germline, CDR1 is MDHEN, CDR2 SYDVKM. The CDR3 consists of 13 residues. Trimming stripped 6 bases from V and 4 bases from J, with 10 bases between.

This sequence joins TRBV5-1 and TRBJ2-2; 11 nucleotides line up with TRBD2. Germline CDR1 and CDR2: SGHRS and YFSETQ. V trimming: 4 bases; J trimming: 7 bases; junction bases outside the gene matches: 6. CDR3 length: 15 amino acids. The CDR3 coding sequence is TGCGCCAGCAGCACCGGGACTAGCGGAAGCGGGGAGCTGTTTTTT. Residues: CASSTGTSGSGELFF.

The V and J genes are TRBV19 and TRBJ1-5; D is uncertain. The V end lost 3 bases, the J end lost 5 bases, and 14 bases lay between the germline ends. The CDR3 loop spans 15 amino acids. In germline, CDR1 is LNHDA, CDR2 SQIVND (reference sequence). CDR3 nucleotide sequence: TGTGCCAGTAGTATGTGGAGCCGAAGTGATCAGCCCCAGCATTTT. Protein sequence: CASSMWSRSDQPQHF.

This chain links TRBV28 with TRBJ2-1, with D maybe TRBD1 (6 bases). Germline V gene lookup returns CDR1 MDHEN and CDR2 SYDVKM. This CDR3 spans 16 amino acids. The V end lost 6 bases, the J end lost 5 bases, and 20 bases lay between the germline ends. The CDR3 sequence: CASSPESHRVNNEQFF. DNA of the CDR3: TGTGCCAGCAGCCCGGAATCCCACAGGGTTAACAATGAGCAGTTCTTC.

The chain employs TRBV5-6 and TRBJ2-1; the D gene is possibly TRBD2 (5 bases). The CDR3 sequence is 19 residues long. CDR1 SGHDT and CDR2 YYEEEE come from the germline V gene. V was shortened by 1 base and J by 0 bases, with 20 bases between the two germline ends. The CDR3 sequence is CASSLRWEWLKSSYNEQFF. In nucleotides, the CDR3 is TGTGCCAGCAGCTTGAGGTGGGAGTGGCTAAAGAGCTCCTACAATGAGCAGTTCTTC.

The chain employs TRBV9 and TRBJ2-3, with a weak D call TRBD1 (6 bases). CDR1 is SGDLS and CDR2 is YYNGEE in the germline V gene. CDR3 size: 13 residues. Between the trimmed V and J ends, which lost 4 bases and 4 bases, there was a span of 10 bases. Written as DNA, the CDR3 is TGTGCCAGCAGCATCCGACAGGCAGATACGCAGTATTTT. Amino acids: CASSIRQADTQYF.

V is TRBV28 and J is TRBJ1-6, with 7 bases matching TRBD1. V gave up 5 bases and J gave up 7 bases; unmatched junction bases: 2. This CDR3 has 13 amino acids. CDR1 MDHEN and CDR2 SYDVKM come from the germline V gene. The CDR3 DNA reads TGTGCCAGCAGTGGGACAGCAAATTCACCCCTCCACTTT. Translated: CASSGTANSPLHF.

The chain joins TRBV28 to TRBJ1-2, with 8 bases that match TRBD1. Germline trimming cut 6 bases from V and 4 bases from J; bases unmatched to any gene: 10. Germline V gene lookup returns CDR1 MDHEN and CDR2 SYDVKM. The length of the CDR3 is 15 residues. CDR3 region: CASRADRGSGYGYTF. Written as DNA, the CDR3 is TGTGCCAGCAGAGCCGACAGGGGTAGTGGCTATGGCTACACCTTC.

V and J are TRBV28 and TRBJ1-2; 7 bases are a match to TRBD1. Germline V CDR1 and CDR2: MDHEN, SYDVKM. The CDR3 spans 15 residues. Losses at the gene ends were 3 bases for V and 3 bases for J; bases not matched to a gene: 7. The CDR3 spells CASSFAGGIHYGYTF. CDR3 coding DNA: TGTGCCAGCAGTTTCGCAGGGGGAATTCACTATGGCTACACCTTC.

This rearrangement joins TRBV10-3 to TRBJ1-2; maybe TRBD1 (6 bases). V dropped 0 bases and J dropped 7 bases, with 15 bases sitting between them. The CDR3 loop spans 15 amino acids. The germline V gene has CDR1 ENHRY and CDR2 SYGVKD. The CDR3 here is CAISESGGPRGGYTF. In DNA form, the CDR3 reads TGTGCCATCAGTGAGTCCGGGGGGCCCCGCGGTGGCTACACCTTC.